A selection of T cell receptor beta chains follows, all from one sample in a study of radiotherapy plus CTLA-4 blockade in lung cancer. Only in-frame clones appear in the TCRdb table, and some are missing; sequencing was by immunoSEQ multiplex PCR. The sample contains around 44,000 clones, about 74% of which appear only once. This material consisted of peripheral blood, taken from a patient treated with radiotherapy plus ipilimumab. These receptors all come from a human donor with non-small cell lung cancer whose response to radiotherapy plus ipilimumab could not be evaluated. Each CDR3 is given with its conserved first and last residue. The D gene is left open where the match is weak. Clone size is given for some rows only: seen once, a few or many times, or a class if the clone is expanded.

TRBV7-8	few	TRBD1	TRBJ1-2	CASSRTGGGGGYTF	TGTGCCAGCAGCCGGACAGGGGGGGGAGGTGGCTACACCTTC
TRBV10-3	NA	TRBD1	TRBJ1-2	CAISEGGTASNYGYTF	TGTGCCATCAGTGAGGGGGGGACAGCCTCTAACTATGGCTACACCTTC
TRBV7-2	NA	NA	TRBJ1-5	CASSLQGNQPQHF	TGTGCCAGCAGCTTACAGGGAAATCAGCCCCAGCATTTT
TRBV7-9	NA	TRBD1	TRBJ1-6	CASSLRTGTNSPLHF	TGTGCCAGCAGCTTACGGACAGGGACTAATTCACCCCTCCACTTT
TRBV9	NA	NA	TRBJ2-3	CASSVDGDTQYF	TGTGCCAGCAGCGTAGACGGAGATACGCAGTATTTT
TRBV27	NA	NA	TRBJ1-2	CASSRSQNNYGYTF	TGTGCCAGCAGTCGGAGCCAGAATAACTATGGCTACACCTTC
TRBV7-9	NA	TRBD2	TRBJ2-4	CASSFRRGVGIQYF	TGTGCCAGCAGCTTTCGTCGGGGGGTGGGCATTCAGTACTTC
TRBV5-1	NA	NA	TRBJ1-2	CASSLGGSANYGYTF	TGCGCCAGCAGCTTGGGGGGCTCAGCTAACTATGGCTACACCTTC
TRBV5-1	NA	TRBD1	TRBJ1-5	CASSPGTGEQPQHF	TGCGCCAGCAGCCCCGGGACAGGGGAACAGCCCCAGCATTTT
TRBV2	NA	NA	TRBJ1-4	CASSPNRNEKLFF	TGTGCCAGCAGCCCTAACCGTAATGAAAAACTGTTTTTT
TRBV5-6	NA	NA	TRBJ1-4	CASTLGTLEKLFF	TGTGCCAGCACCCTCGGGACACTTGAAAAACTGTTTTTT
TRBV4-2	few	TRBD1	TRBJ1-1	CASSQGTAENTEAFF	TGTGCCAGCAGCCAGGGGACAGCTGAGAACACTGAAGCTTTCTTT
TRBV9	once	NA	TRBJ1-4	CASSPSGGGWGEKLFF	TGTGCCAGCAGCCCCTCCGGGGGAGGGTGGGGTGAAAAACTGTTTTTT
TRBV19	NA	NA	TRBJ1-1	CASSIQGTGTEAFF	TGTGCCAGTAGTATACAGGGGACGGGGACTGAAGCTTTCTTT
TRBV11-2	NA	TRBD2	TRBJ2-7	CASSLETGGGYEQYF	TGTGCCAGCAGCTTAGAGACGGGAGGGGGGTACGAGCAGTACTTC
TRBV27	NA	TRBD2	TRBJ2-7	CASSPSGLAGDEQYF	TGTGCCAGCAGTCCCTCGGGACTAGCGGGAGACGAGCAGTACTTC